This T cell receptor (beta chain) stems from a study of Ad26.COV2.S vaccination and SARS-CoV-2 variants. The overall study: Ad26.COV2.S was injected intramuscularly once or twice, 56 days apart. Study-wide points: In TCR breadth and depth analyses, total T cell responses may have been underestimated.

Germline V CDR1 and CDR2: MGHDK, SYGVNS. V dropped 3 bases and J dropped 8 bases, with 13 bases sitting between them. This CDR3 has 13 amino acids. Treatment: around 19 received Ad26.COV2.S at low or high dose, single or two shots; about five received placebo; per-sample allocation not given. On day 63 after the first injection, vaccine and placebo recipients gave samples. Worth noting for this clone: The target antigen is unknown.

The protocol was immunoSEQ multiplex PCR, while the TCRdb copy is restricted to in-frame clones and leaves out a portion. The profile shows about 680,000 clones, roughly 90% of them singletons. Sequencing used peripheral blood, obtained in a trial of Ad26.COV2.S vaccine versus placebo. The chain has TRBV25-1 and TRBJ1-1, with D possibly TRBD1 on 5 matching bases. The sequence derives from a person aged 18-65 years who received the Ad26.COV2.S COVID-19 vaccine or a placebo. The CDR3 DNA follows: TGTGCCAGCAGTGAGGGGGGATTAAGGGAAGCTTTCTTT. Its translation is CASSEGGLREAFF.